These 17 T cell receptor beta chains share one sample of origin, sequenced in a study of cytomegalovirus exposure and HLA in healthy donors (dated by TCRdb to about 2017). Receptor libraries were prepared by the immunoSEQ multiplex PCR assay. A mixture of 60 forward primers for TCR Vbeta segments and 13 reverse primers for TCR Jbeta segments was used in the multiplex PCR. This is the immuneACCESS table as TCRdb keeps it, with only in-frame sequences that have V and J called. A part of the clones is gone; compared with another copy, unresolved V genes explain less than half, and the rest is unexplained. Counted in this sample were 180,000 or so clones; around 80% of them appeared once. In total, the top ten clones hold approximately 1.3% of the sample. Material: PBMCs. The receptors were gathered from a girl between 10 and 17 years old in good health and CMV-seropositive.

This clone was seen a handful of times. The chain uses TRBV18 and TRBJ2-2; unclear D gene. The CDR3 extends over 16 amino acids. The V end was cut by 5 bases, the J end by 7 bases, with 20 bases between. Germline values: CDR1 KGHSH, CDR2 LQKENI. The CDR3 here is CASSISPVGTSGELFF. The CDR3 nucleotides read TGTGCCAGCTCAATCTCTCCGGTTGGTACGAGCGGGGAGCTGTTTTTT.

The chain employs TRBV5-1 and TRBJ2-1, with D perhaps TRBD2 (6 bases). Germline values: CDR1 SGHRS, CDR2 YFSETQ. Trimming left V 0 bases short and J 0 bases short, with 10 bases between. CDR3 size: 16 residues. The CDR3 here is CASSLVRGSSYNEQFF. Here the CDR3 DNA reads TGCGCCAGCAGCTTGGTCCGGGGGAGCTCCTACAATGAGCAGTTCTTC.

CDR3 bases: TGTGCCAGCAGTGAAGACCGGGGTACAAGTAACTATGGCTACACCTTC. Translated: CASSEDRGTSNYGYTF. The chain recombines TRBV6-1 with TRBJ1-2, with D unclear. The ends were cut back, 1 base at V and 1 base at J, with 13 bases in the middle. The germline V gene encodes CDR1 MNHNS and CDR2 SASEGT. The CDR3 loop spans 16 amino acids.

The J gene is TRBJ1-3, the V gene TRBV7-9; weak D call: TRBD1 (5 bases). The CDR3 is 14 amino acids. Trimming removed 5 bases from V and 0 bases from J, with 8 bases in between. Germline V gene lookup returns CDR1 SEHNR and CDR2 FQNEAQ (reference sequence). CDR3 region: CASSPGLSGNTIYF. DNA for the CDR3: TGTGCCAGCAGCCCGGGACTCTCTGGAAACACCATATATTTT.

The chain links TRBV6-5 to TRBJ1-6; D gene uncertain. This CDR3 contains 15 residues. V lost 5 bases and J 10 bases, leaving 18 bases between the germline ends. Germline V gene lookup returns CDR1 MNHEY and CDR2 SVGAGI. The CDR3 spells CASSPRGRFFSPLHF. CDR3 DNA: TGTGCCAGCAGTCCGCGTGGCAGGTTCTTCTCACCCCTCCACTTT.

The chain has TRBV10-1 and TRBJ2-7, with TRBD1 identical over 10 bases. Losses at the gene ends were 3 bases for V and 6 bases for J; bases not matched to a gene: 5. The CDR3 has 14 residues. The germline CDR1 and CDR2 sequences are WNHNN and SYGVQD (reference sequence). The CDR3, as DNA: TGCGCCAGCAGTGAAGCCGGGACAGGGGCCGAGCAGTACTTC. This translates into CASSEAGTGAEQYF.

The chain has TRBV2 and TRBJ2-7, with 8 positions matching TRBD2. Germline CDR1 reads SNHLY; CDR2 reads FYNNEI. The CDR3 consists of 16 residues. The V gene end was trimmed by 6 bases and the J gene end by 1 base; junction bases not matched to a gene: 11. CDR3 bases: TGTGCCAGCAGCCCGGGGGTAGCGGGATTATCCTACGAGCAGTACTTC. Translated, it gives CASSPGVAGLSYEQYF.

The CDR3 protein is CASTPNGLGLFNEQFF. For the CDR3, the DNA is TGTGCCAGCACCCCCAATGGATTGGGCTTATTCAATGAGCAGTTCTTC. V is TRBV7-2 and J is TRBJ2-1; D is unresolved. Germline CDR1 and CDR2: SGHTA and FQGNSA. This CDR3 contains 16 residues. V was cut by 7 bases and J by 6 bases, with 22 bases left in between. The full variable domain, completed using reference TRBV7-2 and TRBJ2-1, is GAGVSQSPSNKVTEKGKDVELRCDPISGHTALYWYRQSLGQGLEFLIYFQGNSAPDKSGLPSDRFSAERTGGSVSTLTIQRTQQEDSAVYLCASTPNGLGLFNEQFFGPGTRLTVL.

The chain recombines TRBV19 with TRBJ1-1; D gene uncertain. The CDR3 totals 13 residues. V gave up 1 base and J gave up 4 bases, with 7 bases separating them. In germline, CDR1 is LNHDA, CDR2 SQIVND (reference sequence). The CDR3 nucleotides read TGTGCCAGTAGTATAGGACGGGGCACTGAAGCTTTCTTT. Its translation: CASSIGRGTEAFF.

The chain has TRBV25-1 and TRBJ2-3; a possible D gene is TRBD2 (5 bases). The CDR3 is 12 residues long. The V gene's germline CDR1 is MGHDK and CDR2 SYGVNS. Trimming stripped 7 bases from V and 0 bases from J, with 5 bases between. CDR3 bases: TGTGCCAGCACTAGCAGCACAGATACGCAGTATTTT. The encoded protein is CASTSSTDTQYF.

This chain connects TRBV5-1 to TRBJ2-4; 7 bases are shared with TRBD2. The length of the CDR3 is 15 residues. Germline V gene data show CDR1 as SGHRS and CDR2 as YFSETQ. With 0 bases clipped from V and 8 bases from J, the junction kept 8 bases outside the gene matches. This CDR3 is CASSLASREIDIQYF. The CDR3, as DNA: TGCGCCAGCAGCTTGGCCTCGCGGGAGATAGACATTCAGTACTTC.

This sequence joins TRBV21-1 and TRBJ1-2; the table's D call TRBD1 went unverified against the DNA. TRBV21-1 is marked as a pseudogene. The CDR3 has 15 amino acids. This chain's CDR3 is CASSKEGDRVGGYTF. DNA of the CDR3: TGTGCCAGCAGTAAAGAGGGGGACAGGGTCGGCGGCTACACCTTC.

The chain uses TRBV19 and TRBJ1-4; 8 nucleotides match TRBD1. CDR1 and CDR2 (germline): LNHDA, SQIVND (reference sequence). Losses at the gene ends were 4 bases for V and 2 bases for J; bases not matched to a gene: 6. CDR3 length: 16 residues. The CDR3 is CASSTQGAWTNEKLFF. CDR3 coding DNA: TGTGCCAGTAGTACCCAGGGGGCTTGGACTAATGAAAAACTGTTTTTT.

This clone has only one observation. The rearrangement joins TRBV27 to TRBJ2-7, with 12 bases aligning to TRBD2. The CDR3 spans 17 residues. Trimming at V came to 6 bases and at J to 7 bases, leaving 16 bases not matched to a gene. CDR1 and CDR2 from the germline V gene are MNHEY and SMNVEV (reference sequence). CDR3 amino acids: CASRHFPSGRAKGEQYF. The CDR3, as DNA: TGTGCCAGCAGGCACTTTCCTAGCGGGAGGGCCAAGGGGGAGCAGTACTTC.

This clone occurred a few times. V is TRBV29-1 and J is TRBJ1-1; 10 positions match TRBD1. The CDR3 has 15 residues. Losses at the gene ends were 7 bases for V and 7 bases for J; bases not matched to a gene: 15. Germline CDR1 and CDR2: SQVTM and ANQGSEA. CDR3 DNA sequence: TGCAGCGCCCCGTTTTTGGGACAGGGGACTAATGAAGCTTTCTTT. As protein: CSAPFLGQGTNEAFF.

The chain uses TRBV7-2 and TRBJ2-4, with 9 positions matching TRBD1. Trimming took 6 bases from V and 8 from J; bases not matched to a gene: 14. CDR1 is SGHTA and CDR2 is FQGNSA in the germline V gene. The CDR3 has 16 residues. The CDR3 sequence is CASSHSPGTGTYIQYF. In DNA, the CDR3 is TGTGCCAGCAGTCATAGCCCCGGGACAGGGACTTACATTCAGTACTTC. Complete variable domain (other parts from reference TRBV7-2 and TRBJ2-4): GAGVSQSPSNKVTEKGKDVELRCDPISGHTALYWYRQSLGQGLEFLIYFQGNSAPDKSGLPSDRFSAERTGGSVSTLTIQRTQQEDSAVYLCASSHSPGTGTYIQYFGAGTRLSVL.

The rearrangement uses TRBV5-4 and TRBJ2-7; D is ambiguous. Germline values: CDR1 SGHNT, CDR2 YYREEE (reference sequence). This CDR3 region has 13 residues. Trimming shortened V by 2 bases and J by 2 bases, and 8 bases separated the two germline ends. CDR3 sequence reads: CASSFGETYEQYF. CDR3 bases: TGTGCCAGCAGCTTTGGAGAGACCTACGAGCAGTACTTC.